The next 29 T cell receptor beta chains were all read from a single sample in a study of human T cells and chemical hapten exposure. TCRdb re-analysed the RACE reads in MiXCR, keeping a single row per CDR3 protein. This sample has about 110,000 distinct CDR3 sequences, with 9.5% to 12% found just once. Stated time point: patch test 1, 2 weeks after DPC sensitization. Described treatment: therapeutic diphenylcyclopropenone sensitization with weekly scalp DPC. The source material was whole blood, sampled in connection with sensitization to the hapten diphenylcyclopropenone (DPC). These receptors were taken from a woman in her thirties or forties with alopecia areata. Some clones in this sample may be carry-over from other donors' samples.

This clonotype was observed many times. The chain has TRBV7-2 and TRBJ2-7; D may be TRBD2 (6 bases). V shed 5 bases and J shed 3 bases, with 8 bases lying between them. The germline V gene has CDR1 SGHTA and CDR2 FQGNSA. The CDR3 is 12 amino acids. CDR3 DNA sequence: TGTGCCAGCAGCCGGGGAGGCTACGAGCAGTACTTC. It codes for CASSRGGYEQYF. The full variable domain, with the rest looked up from reference TRBV7-2 and TRBJ2-7, is GAGVSQSPSNKVTEKGKDVELRCDPISGHTALYWYRQSLGQGLEFLIYFQGNSAPDKSGLPSDRFSAERTGGSVSTLTIQRTQQEDSAVYLCASSRGGYEQYFGPGTRLTVT.

This clonotype has at least ten counts. In DNA form, the CDR3 reads TGCAGCGTCCAACAGGGGGCCCAAGAGACCCAGTACTTC. Protein: CSVQQGAQETQYF. This chain uses TRBV29-1 with TRBJ2-5, with 9 bases lining up with TRBD1. Germline V gene lookup returns CDR1 SQVTM and CDR2 ANQGSEA. V dropped 6 bases and J dropped 1; count of bases not matched to a gene: 3. This CDR3 has 13 residues.

This clonotype came up a few times. The chain carries TRBV12-3 or TRBV12-4 and TRBJ2-2, with a possible D match to TRBD2 (6 bases). This CDR3 region has 14 residues. V was cut by 5 bases and J by 1 base, with 8 bases left in between. The CDR3 here is CASSRRENTGELFF. The CDR3 nucleotides read TGTGCCAGCAGTAGGAGGGAGAACACCGGGGAGCTGTTTTTT.

A few counts support this clonotype. This rearrangement joins TRBV10-3 to TRBJ2-2, with D maybe TRBD1 (5 bases). Deletions cut 2 bases from V and 2 bases from J, with 9 bases between. In germline, CDR1 is ENHRY, CDR2 SYGVKD. The CDR3 is made up of 15 amino acids. In DNA, the CDR3 is TGTGCCATCAGTGAGGGGGCCAGAAACACCGGGGAGCTGTTTTTT. The encoded protein is CAISEGARNTGELFF.

The chain combines TRBV9 with TRBJ1-3, with 10 bases aligning to TRBD1. Unmatched junction bases numbered 4, after V lost 0 bases and J lost 7 bases. Germline lookup yields CDR1 SGDLS and CDR2 YYNGEE. There are 15 residues in the CDR3. The DNA of the CDR3 is TGTGCCAGCAGCGTAGAGGGACAGGGGTGGAACACCATATATTTT. It translates to CASSVEGQGWNTIYF.

There are many counts of this clonotype. J is TRBJ1-5 and V is TRBV7-2; D is undetermined. Trimming cost V 1 base and J 4 bases, with 5 bases left between them. The CDR3 has 13 amino acids. CDR1 is SGHTA and CDR2 is FQGNSA in the germline V gene. The CDR3 coding sequence is TGTGCCAGCAGCTTAGTCGGGAATCAGCCCCAGCATTTT. As protein: CASSLVGNQPQHF.

The J gene is TRBJ1-4, the V gene TRBV29-1; no definite D call. This CDR3 comprises 13 residues. CDR1 is SQVTM, CDR2 ANQGSEA, per germline. V lost 6 bases to trimming and J lost 3 bases, with 11 bases between them. The CDR3 DNA reads TGCAGCGTCACGGACCTGGCTAATGAAAAACTGTTTTTT. Amino acid sequence: CSVTDLANEKLFF.

The chain employs TRBV7-8 and TRBJ1-5, with a possible D match to TRBD1 (6 bases). The germline V and J ends were trimmed by 6 bases and 7 bases, with 19 bases remaining between them. CDR1 SGHVS and CDR2 FQNEAQ come from the germline V gene. The CDR3 contains 15 residues. In nucleotides, the CDR3 is TGTGCCAGCAGTTTGTCGGGCAGGGGTGGCCAGCCCCAGCATTTT. As protein: CASSLSGRGGQPQHF.

This clonotype was detected ten times or more. V usage is TRBV28 and J usage is TRBJ1-5, with no clear D. Looked up from germline, CDR1 is MDHEN and CDR2 is SYDVKM. The V end lost 2 bases, the J end lost 4 bases, and 12 bases lay between the germline ends. The CDR3 covers 15 residues. CDR3 coding DNA: TGTGCCAGCAGTTTACCGGACGGAAAGAATCAGCCCCAGCATTTT. Residues: CASSLPDGKNQPQHF.

This clonotype was detected many times. The rearrangement uses TRBV19 and TRBJ2-3; no definite D call. V gave up 8 bases and J gave up 0 bases, with 12 bases separating them. The CDR3 totals 14 residues. CDR1 and CDR2 (germline): LNHDA, SQIVND (reference sequence). The CDR3 loop is CASGWTPSTDTQYF. CDR3 bases: TGTGCCAGTGGGTGGACGCCTAGCACAGATACGCAGTATTTT.

Comment on this clonotype: A much larger clonotype is one base distant, so this may be a read error. The chain employs TRBV9 and TRBJ2-2; 7 positions match TRBD2. With V trimmed by 3 bases and J by 1 base, 3 bases remained unmatched. Germline V gene lookup returns CDR1 SGDLS and CDR2 YYNGEE. This CDR3 spans 15 amino acids. The CDR3 DNA sequence: TGTGCCAGCAGCGCGGGGGGTCAGAACACCGGGGAGCTGTTTTTT. As protein: CASSAGGQNTGELFF.

The gene calls are TRBV4-2 and TRBJ2-7; TRBD2 aligns across 8 bases. The DNA matches TRBJ2-1 better at its end, which makes the J call doubtful. CDR1 and CDR2 (germline): LGHNA, YNFKEQ. The CDR3 contains 15 residues. In DNA, the CDR3 is TGTGCCAGCAGCCAGGCCGGGGGGGGGCGAGGCGAGCAGTTCTTC. This encodes CASSQAGGGRGEQFF.

The rearrangement links TRBV29-1 to TRBJ2-5; tentative D call: TRBD2 (6 bases). From germline, CDR1 is SQVTM and CDR2 ANQGSEA. With 8 bases removed from V and 2 bases from J, the gap between germline ends came to 21 bases. The CDR3 is 15 amino acids. CDR3 nucleotides: TGCAGCCTCCAGGCCGGGAGCCTAAATCAAGAGACCCAGTACTTC. It is translated as CSLQAGSLNQETQYF.

The chain combines TRBV28 with TRBJ2-4; D remains ambiguous. The CDR3 runs to 16 residues. V was clipped by 5 bases and J by 1 base, with 15 bases between them. Per germline, CDR1 MDHEN and CDR2 SYDVKM. The CDR3 is CASSPSSKLAKNIQYF. DNA of the CDR3: TGTGCCAGCAGTCCCTCTAGTAAGTTGGCCAAAAACATTCAGTACTTC.

By sample fraction, this clonotype is medium-sized (0.01 to 0.1%). This sequence joins TRBV7-9 and TRBJ1-1; D not resolved. V was clipped by 5 bases and J by 4 bases, with 17 bases between them. Germline V lookup: CDR1 SEHNR, CDR2 FQNEAQ (reference sequence). This CDR3 contains 15 residues. The CDR3 reads CASSLDFNRGTEAFF. CDR3 coding DNA: TGTGCCAGCAGCCTGGATTTCAATCGAGGCACTGAAGCTTTCTTT.

This clonotype was counted ten times or more. The chain employs TRBV10-3 and TRBJ1-6; no reliable D call. This CDR3 has 13 residues. The germline gives CDR1 ENHRY, CDR2 SYGVKD. Trimming cost V 10 bases and J 7 bases, with 14 bases left between them. CDR3 sequence (DNA): TGTGCCACCGACGACGGCTCCAATTCACCCCTCCACTTT. It codes for CATDDGSNSPLHF.

This clonotype was picked up many times. This rearrangement joins TRBV9 to TRBJ2-1; 7 bases are a match to TRBD2. This CDR3 contains 15 residues. Trimming took 0 bases from V and 2 from J; bases not matched to a gene: 2. The germline gives CDR1 SGDLS, CDR2 YYNGEE. The CDR3 DNA follows: TGTGCCAGCAGCGTAGTCGGGGGGACCTACAATGAGCAGTTCTTC. It codes for CASSVVGGTYNEQFF.

This clonotype was detected only a few times. This rearrangement joins TRBV29-1 to TRBJ2-2; D remains unclear. Germline loops: CDR1 SQVTM, CDR2 ANQGSEA. With 4 bases removed from V and 2 bases from J, the gap between germline ends came to 11 bases. This CDR3 is 14 amino acids long. The CDR3 loop reads CSVVVGSNTGELFF. In nucleotides, the CDR3 is TGCAGCGTTGTTGTGGGCAGTAACACCGGGGAGCTGTTTTTT.

The table lists this clonotype with many counts. CDR3 in amino acids: CASSLLDRDNSPLHF. The CDR3 coding sequence is TGTGCCAGCAGTTTACTGGACAGAGATAATTCACCCCTCCACTTT. V and J are TRBV27 and TRBJ1-6, with D perhaps TRBD1 (6 bases). Germline CDR1 is MNHEY and CDR2 is SMNVEV (reference sequence). The CDR3 is 15 residues long. V was cut by 2 bases and J by 5 bases, with 10 bases left in between.

This clonotype was observed many times. The chain employs TRBV30 and TRBJ2-7; D is ambiguous. CDR3 size: 13 residues. The germline V and J ends were trimmed by 0 bases and 0 bases, with 6 bases remaining between them. Per germline, CDR1 GTSNPN and CDR2 SVGIG (reference sequence). The CDR3 region has the DNA TGTGCCTGGAGTGTTCAGGACTCCTACGAGCAGTACTTC. Translation gives CAWSVQDSYEQYF. Variable domain in full (rest from reference TRBV30 and TRBJ2-7): SQTIHQWPATLVQPVGSPLSLECTVEGTSNPNLYWYRQAAGRGLQLLFYSVGIGQISSEVPQNLSASRPQDRQFILSSKKLLLSDSGFYLCAWSVQDSYEQYFGPGTRLTVT.

This clonotype was observed at least ten times. The rearrangement uses TRBV7-2 and TRBJ2-4; TRBD2 is a possible D gene (5 bases). The V and J ends lost 4 bases and 0 bases respectively, with 13 bases between them. Germline V CDR1 and CDR2: SGHTA, FQGNSA. The CDR3 runs 16 residues. The CDR3 region is CASSSRTGLAKNIQYF. In DNA form, the CDR3 reads TGTGCCAGCAGCTCACGGACCGGACTAGCCAAAAACATTCAGTACTTC. The whole variable domain, filled in from reference TRBV7-2 and TRBJ2-4, reads GAGVSQSPSNKVTEKGKDVELRCDPISGHTALYWYRQSLGQGLEFLIYFQGNSAPDKSGLPSDRFSAERTGGSVSTLTIQRTQQEDSAVYLCASSSRTGLAKNIQYFGAGTRLSVL.

The sample holds a few counts of this clonotype. The chain joins TRBV6-2 or TRBV6-3 to TRBJ1-5, with 9 nucleotides matching TRBD1. Germline assignment: CDR1 MNHEY and CDR2 SVGEGT. The V gene end was trimmed by 6 bases and the J gene end by 5 bases; junction bases not matched to a gene: 8. The CDR3 covers 15 residues. The CDR3, as DNA: TGTGCCAGCAGATCCGGGACAGGGATGTATCAGCCCCAGCATTTT. Residues: CASRSGTGMYQPQHF.

This clonotype was detected ten times or more. The chain recombines TRBV5-8 with TRBJ2-2; a weak D match, TRBD1 (6 bases). The germline V gene has CDR1 SGHTS and CDR2 YDEGEE. There are 14 residues in the CDR3. V was clipped by 4 bases and J by 6 bases, with 13 bases between them. DNA of the CDR3: TGTGCCAGCAGCCTAAACAGGGTCCCCGGGGAGCTGTTTTTT. Its protein is CASSLNRVPGELFF.

Many counts were recorded for this clonotype. This chain links TRBV7-2 with TRBJ1-5; D gene uncertain. V was clipped by 1 base and J by 6 bases, with 13 bases between them. The germline CDR1 and CDR2 sequences are SGHTA and FQGNSA. This CDR3 contains 15 residues. The CDR3: CASSLGDPPVQPQHF. The CDR3 DNA reads as TGTGCCAGCAGCTTAGGAGACCCCCCTGTTCAGCCCCAGCATTTT.

This clonotype came up a few times. The chain employs TRBV20-1 and TRBJ1-5; D is uncertain. Germline CDR1 and CDR2: DFQATT and SNEGSKA (reference sequence). The CDR3 extends over 12 amino acids. The ends were cut back, 5 bases at V and 4 bases at J, with 9 bases in the middle. The CDR3 sequence: CSASSLNQPQHF. The CDR3 DNA reads as TGCAGTGCTTCCTCCCTTAATCAGCCCCAGCATTTT.

Ten or more counts support this clonotype. The chain recombines TRBV20-1 with TRBJ1-1; the D is unclear. The CDR3 sequence is 20 residues long. The V end was cut by 1 base, the J end by 4 bases, with 31 bases between. The V gene's germline CDR1 is DFQATT and CDR2 SNEGSKA (reference sequence). CDR3 nucleotide sequence: TGCAGTGCTAGAGCTGGGGTGAGTTTCGTCCAAACCTCGTTGGGCACTGAAGCTTTCTTT. This sequence encodes CSARAGVSFVQTSLGTEAFF.

This clonotype was seen only a few times. CDR3 nucleotides: TGTGCCAGCAGTTTCCCTAGCGGGAGGCGTATGTTAAGCTCTGGGGCCAACGTCCTGACTTTC. Translating gives CASSFPSGRRMLSSGANVLTF. The V and J genes are TRBV28 and TRBJ2-6, with 11 bases identical to TRBD2. The CDR3 has 21 amino acids. The junction had 13 bases not matched to a gene; V was cut back by 3 bases and J by 0 bases. Germline values: CDR1 MDHEN, CDR2 SYDVKM.

This clonotype has more than one count but fewer than ten. The chain joins TRBV2 to TRBJ1-2, with D possibly matching TRBD1 (5 bases). The V end was cut by 7 bases, the J end by 8 bases, with 23 bases between. Germline loops: CDR1 SNHLY, CDR2 FYNNEI. This CDR3 comprises 15 residues. The CDR3 nucleotides read TGTGCCAGCACTAAATTTTCGACTTTAGGGGAAGGCTACACCTTC. Its protein is CASTKFSTLGEGYTF. The full variable domain, in which reference TRBV2 and TRBJ1-2 provide the parts outside the CDR3, is EPEVTQTPSHQVTQMGQEVILRCVPISNHLYFYWYRQILGQKVEFLVSFYNNEISEKSEIFDDQFSVERPDGSNFTLKIRSTKLEDSAMYFCASTKFSTLGEGYTFGSGTRLTVV.

This clonotype was picked up a small number of times. J is TRBJ2-2 and V is TRBV9; D is unclear. Trimming removed 4 bases from V and 0 bases from J, with 13 bases in between. The CDR3 spans 16 residues. Looked up from germline, CDR1 is SGDLS and CDR2 is YYNGEE. CDR3 in amino acids: CASSSSRQSNTGELFF. The CDR3 nucleotides read TGTGCCAGCAGCTCCAGTCGGCAGTCGAACACCGGGGAGCTGTTTTTT.